The sequence of this T cell receptor beta chain was determined in a study of graft-versus-host responses after intestinal transplantation. Overall study context: Every one of the recipients received anti-thymocyte globulin induction and afterwards took tacrolimus and steroids for 3 to 4 years.

The method was immunoSEQ multiplex PCR; TCRdb's version includes in-frame clones alone and lacks a portion of them. Of over 85,000 clones detected, about 95% appear once; the ten largest clones hold around 0.19%. V dropped 5 bases and J dropped 3 bases, with 17 bases sitting between them. Per germline, CDR1 SGHTA and CDR2 FQGNSA. The CDR3 spans 15 residues. This clone appeared once. Its antigen is as yet unknown. Specimen: unstimulated CD4+ T cells sorted from spleen or lymph node cells, collected before transplant. This sequence originates from a human donor who was the organ donor for an intestinal transplant. This chain links TRBV7-2 with TRBJ2-7; D not resolved. CDR3 coding DNA: TGTGCCAGCAGCCCTCGCGATTCGGGTTACTACGAGCAGTACTTC. This gives the protein CASSPRDSGYYEQYF. Looking up the rest from reference TRBV7-2 and TRBJ2-7 gives the full variable domain: GAGVSQSPSNKVTEKGKDVELRCDPISGHTALYWYRQSLGQGLEFLIYFQGNSAPDKSGLPSDRFSAERTGGSVSTLTIQRTQQEDSAVYLCASSPRDSGYYEQYFGPGTRLTVT.